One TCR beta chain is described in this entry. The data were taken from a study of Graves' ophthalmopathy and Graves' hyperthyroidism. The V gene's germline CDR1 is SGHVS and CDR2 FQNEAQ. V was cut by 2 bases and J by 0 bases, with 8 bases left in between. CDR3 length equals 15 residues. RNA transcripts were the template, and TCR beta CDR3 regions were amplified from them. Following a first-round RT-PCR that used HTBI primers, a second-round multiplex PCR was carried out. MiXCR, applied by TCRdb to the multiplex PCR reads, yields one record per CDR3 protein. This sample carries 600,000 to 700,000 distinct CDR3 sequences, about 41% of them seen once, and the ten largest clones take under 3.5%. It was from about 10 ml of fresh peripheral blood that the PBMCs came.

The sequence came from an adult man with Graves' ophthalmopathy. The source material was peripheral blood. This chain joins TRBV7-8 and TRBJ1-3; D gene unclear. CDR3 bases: TGTGCCAGCAGCTTACCGGGGAGCTCTGGAAACACCATATATTTT. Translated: CASSLPGSSGNTIYF.